The clone carrying this T cell receptor beta chain was found a few times. As yet, its antigen is unknown. V lost 2 bases and J 5 bases, leaving 11 bases between the germline ends. From germline, CDR1 is SGHRS and CDR2 YFSETQ. The CDR3 totals 14 residues. This specimen comes from a study of beta chain features in type 1 diabetes. General study findings and limits: Reads derived from cDNA could over-represent cells showing high TCR expression.

What was sequenced were expressed TCRB transcripts, since all of the isolated RNA had been reverse transcribed. Assay used: immunoSEQ multiplex PCR; TCRdb lists only in-frame clones, some missing. There are hundreds of thousands of clones in the sample; around a sixth occur only once, and approximately 0.093% lies in the top ten. V and J are TRBV5-1 and TRBJ1-5; tentatively, D is TRBD1 (6 bases). This clonotype was sampled from a man between 18 and 35 years old in good health. The specimen sequenced was naive CD4+ T cells from blood. In nucleotides, the CDR3 is TGCGCCAGCAGCTTTGGGCCAGGGGATCAGCCCCAGCATTTT. Translating gives CASSFGPGDQPQHF.